Shown below are 17 T cell receptor beta chains from a single sample sequenced in a study of blood T cells in healthy people across ages. Primed by a sample-barcoded 5' primer and a J-beta primer mix, a second PCR proceeded for about 6 to 12 cycles. A single record per CDR3 protein comes from TCRdb applying MiXCR to the 5' RACE reads. The table has approximately 800,000 distinct CDR3 sequences, roughly 64% seen once; the top ten hold about 20%. Specimen: blood. Receptor source: a young man in good health.

V and J are TRBV12-5 and TRBJ1-1; a weak D match, TRBD1 (6 bases). Per germline, CDR1 LGHNT and CDR2 FRNRAP. CDR3 length equals 17 residues. Trimming stripped 4 bases from V and 0 bases from J, with 18 bases between. The CDR3 sequence is CASGSNRVLSVNTEAFF. The CDR3, as DNA: TGTGCTAGTGGTTCCAACAGGGTGTTGTCGGTGAACACTGAAGCTTTCTTT. The full variable domain, with the rest looked up from reference TRBV12-5 and TRBJ1-1, is DARVTQTPRHKVTEMGQEVTMRCQPILGHNTVFWYRQTMMQGLELLAYFRNRAPLDDSGMPKDRFSAEMPDATLATLKIQPSEPRDSAVYFCASGSNRVLSVNTEAFFGQGTRLTVV.

This clonotype was found a few times. V gene TRBV7-9 combines with J gene TRBJ2-1; D not certain. The germline V gene has CDR1 SEHNR and CDR2 FQNEAQ (reference sequence). V was cut by 3 bases and J by 13 bases, with 10 bases left in between. This CDR3 comprises 11 residues. DNA of the CDR3: TGTGCCAGCAGCTTCCGTACCGCCCAGTTCTTC. It codes for CASSFRTAQFF.

The chain couples TRBV5-1 to TRBJ2-3; a possible D gene is TRBD1 (5 bases). The CDR3 sequence is 15 residues long. With 1 base removed from V and 4 bases from J, the gap between germline ends came to 13 bases. Germline CDR1 reads SGHRS; CDR2 reads YFSETQ. The CDR3 region is CASSLLGAASDTQYF. CDR3 bases: TGCGCCAGCAGCTTGCTTGGGGCGGCCTCAGATACGCAGTATTTT.

Turning to this clonotype: At one of its ends the junction is not consistent with the germline gene, which may arise from a read error. This sequence joins TRBV27 and TRBJ1-2; a possible D gene is TRBD1 (5 bases). Germline CDR1 is MNHEY and CDR2 is SMNVEV (reference sequence). The CDR3 has 11 amino acids. CDR3 region: CANSSREGYTF. The CDR3 DNA is TGTGCCAACAGTTCCAGGGAGGGCTACACCTTC.

The chain recombines TRBV6-5 with TRBJ2-7; 7 bases align to TRBD2. This CDR3 contains 18 residues. Germline V CDR1 and CDR2: MNHEY, SVGAGI. V shed 4 bases, J shed 3 bases, and the junction held 18 bases outside the gene matches. The CDR3 sequence is CASSSLAGRSRDFYEQYF. The CDR3 DNA follows: TGTGCCAGCAGTTCTTTAGCGGGTCGCTCTCGGGATTTCTACGAGCAGTACTTC.

This rearrangement joins TRBV24-1 to TRBJ2-2, with 10 nucleotides matching TRBD2. Germline CDR1 reads KGHDR; CDR2 reads SFDVKD. The CDR3 has 17 amino acids. V was pared by 3 bases and J by 1 base, with 4 bases of the junction left unmatched. The CDR3 DNA reads TGTGCCACCAGTGATCCTAGCGGGAGTAAGAACACCGGGGAGCTGTTTTTT. As protein: CATSDPSGSKNTGELFF.

V is TRBV9 and J is TRBJ2-5; D perhaps matches TRBD1 (5 bases). The J call may be in error: the DNA end matches TRBJ2-7 better. Germline CDR1 is SGDLS and CDR2 is YYNGEE. This CDR3 has 15 residues. The CDR3, as DNA: TGTGCCAGCAGCTCTAATCCGGACAAAACCTACGAGCAGTACTTC. As protein: CASSSNPDKTYEQYF.

The V and J genes are TRBV3-1 and TRBJ2-5; 7 bases fit TRBD1. Germline loops: CDR1 LGHDT, CDR2 YNNKEL (reference sequence). CDR3 length: 15 residues. V gave up 5 bases and J gave up 1 base; unmatched junction bases: 7. The CDR3 nucleotides read TGTGCCAGCAGCATCACTACAGGGGTCCAAGAGACCCAGTACTTC. It translates to CASSITTGVQETQYF.

This clonotype was seen more than once but under ten times. The chain recombines TRBV21-1 with TRBJ2-5. TRBV21-1 is a recognized pseudogene. The CDR3 is 12 residues long. The CDR3 nucleotides are TGTGCCAGCATTAAGTCGGGGGAGACCCAGTACTTC. Its protein is CASIKSGETQYF.

Comment on this clonotype: The CDR3 end shows no conserved phenylalanine or tryptophan, and so a read error is likely. This sequence joins TRBV7-9 and TRBJ2-1; D remains unclear. The CDR3 is 14 amino acids. V lost 5 bases to trimming and J lost 5 bases, with 13 bases between them. Germline lookup yields CDR1 SEHNR and CDR2 FQNEAQ (reference sequence). As DNA, the CDR3 is TGTGCCAGCAGCCCCCCACCGGGCCACAATGAGCAGTTCTTA. This translates into CASSPPPGHNEQFL.

The count of this clonotype is one. An end of the junction differs from the germline gene, which may be a read error. J is TRBJ2-4 and V is TRBV7-7; 7 bases align to TRBD1. The CDR3 spans 13 residues. Germline CDR1 and CDR2: SSHAT and FNYEAQ (reference sequence). CDR3 nucleotides: TGTGCTAGCAGCTCTGACGCCCAGGGGGAGCAGTACTTC. This sequence encodes CASSSDAQGEQYF.

The genes are TRBV12-3 or TRBV12-4 and TRBJ2-4; D is perhaps TRBD1 (6 bases). V dropped 6 bases and J dropped 7 bases, with 16 bases sitting between them. CDR3 size: 14 residues. The CDR3 is CASRLTGNGNIQYF. CDR3 in DNA: TGTGCCAGCAGGTTAACAGGGAACGGGAACATTCAGTACTTC.

The chain recombines TRBV7-8 with TRBJ1-2, with no clear D. The CDR3 is 15 amino acids. The germline V gene has CDR1 SGHVS and CDR2 FQNEAQ. V was cut by 1 base and J by 5 bases, with 14 bases left in between. In DNA, the CDR3 is TGTGCCAGCAGCTTAGTGGACCCAGTAGGGTATGGCTACACCTTC. This gives the protein CASSLVDPVGYGYTF. Complete variable domain (other parts from reference TRBV7-8 and TRBJ1-2): GAGVSQSPRYKVAKRGQDVALRCDPISGHVSLFWYQQALGQGPEFLTYFQNEAQLDKSGLPSDRFFAERPEGSVSTLKIQRTQQEDSAVYLCASSLVDPVGYGYTFGSGTRLTVV.

The chain carries TRBV4-3 and TRBJ2-3, with D perhaps given as TRBD1 or TRBD2 (5 bases each). In germline, CDR1 is LGHNA, CDR2 YSLEER. V was trimmed by 0 bases and J by 0 bases, leaving 13 bases between them. This CDR3 is 17 amino acids long. CDR3 protein: CASSQDWGTASTDTQYF. In DNA form, the CDR3 reads TGCGCCAGCAGCCAAGATTGGGGGACGGCTAGCACAGATACGCAGTATTTT.

The chain recombines TRBV24-1 with TRBJ2-1; no definite D call. The CDR3 loop spans 14 amino acids. The V end was cut by 3 bases, the J end by 1 base, with 6 bases between. Germline CDR1 reads KGHDR; CDR2 reads SFDVKD. The CDR3 here is CATSDGGSYNEQFF. The DNA of the CDR3 is TGTGCCACCAGTGATGGCGGATCCTACAATGAGCAGTTCTTC.

To note about this clonotype: One base away lies a much larger clone, so this may be a sequencing read error. The V call is TRBV7-9, the J call TRBJ2-7; possibly TRBD1 for D (5 bases). Looked up from germline, CDR1 is SEHNR and CDR2 is FQNEAQ (reference sequence). The CDR3 spans 15 residues. Trimming took 10 bases from V and 1 from J, leaving 20 bases between them. The CDR3 is CANTSTGYTSYEQYF. The CDR3 nucleotides read TGTGCCAACACCTCCACAGGTTATACTTCCTACGAGCAGTACTTC. The full variable domain, completed using reference TRBV7-9 and TRBJ2-7, is DTGVSQNPRHKITKRGQNVTFRCDPISEHNRLYWYRQTLGQGPEFLTYFQNEAQLEKSRLLSDRFSAERPKGSFSTLEIQRTEQGDSAMYLCANTSTGYTSYEQYFGPGTRLTVT.

The CDR3 bases are TGTGCCAGCAAAAGGGAGGGATCGGGCAACTATGGCTACACCTTC. Translation: CASKREGSGNYGYTF. This chain joins TRBV14 and TRBJ1-2, with D unresolved. Germline CDR1 and CDR2: SGHDN and FVKESK. V lost 7 bases and J lost 2, with 17 bases in between. The CDR3 contains 15 residues.